This passage covers 24 T cell receptor beta chains from one sample sequenced in a study of blood T cell repertoires in COVID-19. Assay used: immunoSEQ multiplex PCR; TCRdb lists only in-frame clones, some missing. The table lists roughly 320,000 clones, 85% to 90% of them singletons. The specimen sequenced was peripheral blood. The source of these receptors is a woman aged 50 to 65 with COVID-19, enrolled during active disease.

The CDR3 spells CASTSFNTGELFF. DNA for the CDR3: TGTGCCAGTACGAGTTTTAACACCGGGGAGCTGTTTTTT. The chain has TRBV19 and TRBJ2-2; D remains ambiguous. Trimming took off 7 bases at V and 2 bases at J, with 8 bases between the two ends. The CDR3 loop spans 13 amino acids. Germline lookup yields CDR1 LNHDA and CDR2 SQIVND (reference sequence).

The chain employs TRBV11-2 and TRBJ2-1, with TRBD2 matching over 9 bases. Germline-derived CDR1 and CDR2 are SGHAT and FQNNGV. The trim removed 1 base at V and 8 bases at J, leaving 12 bases unmatched. This CDR3 is built from 17 residues. The CDR3 protein is CASSLGAVGREGDEQFF. As DNA, the CDR3 is TGTGCCAGCAGCTTAGGGGCAGTAGGGCGGGAGGGCGATGAGCAGTTCTTC.

This clone was observed a single time. The V call is TRBV28, the J call TRBJ1-5, with D uncertain. Looked up from germline, CDR1 is MDHEN and CDR2 is SYDVKM. Trimming stripped 5 bases from V and 0 bases from J, with 11 bases between. The CDR3 length is 15 residues. CDR3 protein: CASSRDGNSNQPQHF. CDR3 sequence (DNA): TGTGCCAGCAGTCGTGACGGGAATAGCAATCAGCCCCAGCATTTT.

The chain has TRBV5-5 and TRBJ2-5; no firm D call. The CDR3 totals 13 residues. From germline, CDR1 is SGHKS and CDR2 YYEKEE (reference sequence). V was shortened by 1 base and J by 2 bases, with 6 bases between the two germline ends. The CDR3 region is CASSLTVQETQYF. The DNA for the CDR3 is TGTGCCAGCAGCTTGACAGTGCAAGAGACCCAGTACTTC.

The V gene is TRBV28, the J gene TRBJ2-1, with a weak D call TRBD2 (5 bases). This CDR3 region has 15 residues. V lost 8 bases and J lost 2, with 16 bases in between. Germline V gene data show CDR1 as MDHEN and CDR2 as SYDVKM. CDR3 sequence: CASGVDSPPYNEQFF. The CDR3, as DNA: TGTGCCAGCGGCGTGGACTCCCCTCCCTACAATGAGCAGTTCTTC. The full variable domain, its missing parts supplied by reference TRBV28 and TRBJ2-1, is DVKVTQSSRYLVKRTGEKVFLECVQDMDHENMFWYRQDPGLGLRLIYFSYDVKMKEKGDIPEGYSVSREKKERFSLILESASTNQTSMYLCASGVDSPPYNEQFFGPGTRLTVL.

This clone was picked up a small number of times. This chain uses TRBV10-1 with TRBJ2-7, with D tentatively TRBD2 (6 bases). Germline-derived CDR1 and CDR2 are WNHNN and SYGVQD (reference sequence). This CDR3 region has 11 residues. With 11 bases removed from V and 3 bases from J, the gap between germline ends came to 11 bases. The CDR3 protein is CALGGYYEQYF. The CDR3 DNA reads TGCGCCTTAGGAGGGTACTACGAGCAGTACTTC.

This chain links TRBV5-6 with TRBJ2-2; 14 positions agree with TRBD2. J was trimmed by 3 bases and V by 5 bases; bases with no gene match: 9. CDR1 is SGHDT, CDR2 YYEEEE, per germline. The CDR3 loop spans 18 amino acids. The CDR3 DNA sequence: TGTGCCAGCAGACAAGGACTAGCGGGAGGCACGTACACCGGGGAGCTGTTTTTT. It yields the protein CASRQGLAGGTYTGELFF.

The CDR3 loop reads CASSPLAGLADYNEQFF. The DNA of the CDR3 is TGCGCCAGCAGCCCTCTCGCCGGTCTAGCAGATTACAATGAGCAGTTCTTC. V is TRBV4-1 and J is TRBJ2-1, with D possibly being TRBD2 (5 bases). Germline V gene data show CDR1 as MGHRA and CDR2 as YSYEKL. The V end was cut by 4 bases, the J end by 4 bases, with 20 bases between. The CDR3 covers 17 residues.

CDR3 protein: CASSLMRSTTDTQYF. CDR3 nucleotides: TGTGCCAGCAGTTTAATGAGGAGTACCACAGATACGCAGTATTTT. V and J are TRBV27 and TRBJ2-3; D not resolved. The germline CDR1 and CDR2 sequences are MNHEY and SMNVEV (reference sequence). V shed 2 bases and J shed 2 bases, with 11 bases lying between them. The CDR3 has 15 residues.

The chain couples TRBV6-5 to TRBJ2-7, with 9 bases matching TRBD1. V lost 5 bases, J lost 3 bases, and 8 bases stayed unmatched. Looked up from germline, CDR1 is MNHEY and CDR2 is SVGAGI. CDR3 length equals 15 residues. The CDR3 protein is CASSRKGTGLYEQYF. CDR3 sequence (DNA): TGTGCCAGCAGTAGAAAGGGGACAGGGCTCTACGAGCAGTACTTC.

The genes are TRBV6-4 and TRBJ2-7, with 8 bases matching TRBD1. Per the germline V gene, CDR1 is MRHNA and CDR2 is SNTAGT. The CDR3 runs 14 residues. After removal of 6 bases from V and 0 bases from J, the junction contained 4 bases not matched to a gene. The CDR3 nucleotides are TGTGCCAGCAGCGAGGACAGGGACTCCTACGAGCAGTACTTC. It is translated as CASSEDRDSYEQYF.

The rearrangement joins TRBV15 to TRBJ1-5; 7 bases match TRBD1. The CDR3 contains 14 residues. Trimming cost V 5 bases and J 2 bases; bases outside gene matches: 3. Germline-derived CDR1 and CDR2 are LNHNV and YYDKDF (reference sequence). For the CDR3, the DNA is TGTGCCACCAGCGACAGGGCTGGCAATCAGCCCCAGCATTTT. Translated: CATSDRAGNQPQHF.

This chain links TRBV9 with TRBJ2-1, with D possibly being TRBD2 (6 bases). V lost 0 bases, J lost 8 bases, and 15 bases lay in between. The CDR3 contains 15 residues. From germline, CDR1 is SGDLS and CDR2 YYNGEE. The CDR3 spells CASSVAGAPRYEQFF. CDR3 in DNA: TGTGCCAGCAGCGTAGCGGGAGCCCCCCGCTATGAGCAGTTCTTC.

This clone was seen only once. The V and J genes are TRBV7-8 and TRBJ1-4, with a weak D call TRBD1 (6 bases). Germline CDR1 and CDR2: SGHVS and FQNEAQ. The V gene lost 3 bases and the J gene lost 0 bases, with 11 bases spanning the gap. The CDR3 spans 16 residues. CDR3: CASSFGQIATNEKLFF. The DNA for the CDR3 is TGTGCCAGCAGCTTCGGACAGATAGCAACTAATGAAAAACTGTTTTTT.

The chain combines TRBV5-1 with TRBJ2-1; 8 nucleotides match TRBD1. Germline V CDR1 and CDR2: SGHRS, YFSETQ. The trim removed 4 bases at V and 9 bases at J, leaving 9 bases unmatched. This CDR3 region has 14 residues. CDR3 DNA sequence: TGCGCCAGCAGCAAGGACAGGGCTCTTACTGAGCAGTTCTTC. It codes for CASSKDRALTEQFF.

This sequence joins TRBV7-9 and TRBJ1-4; D unresolved. The CDR3 is 16 residues long. In germline, CDR1 is SEHNR, CDR2 FQNEAQ (reference sequence). V gave up 5 bases and J gave up 3 bases, with 16 bases separating them. This CDR3 is CASSPLRDEPNEKLFF. The CDR3 DNA reads TGTGCCAGCAGCCCCCTGAGGGATGAACCTAATGAAAAACTGTTTTTT.

This rearrangement joins TRBV21-1 to TRBJ1-6. TRBV21-1 is recorded as a pseudogene. The CDR3 sequence is 15 residues long. The CDR3 here is CASSKSIRLHSPLHF. The CDR3 nucleotides read TGTGCCAGCAGCAAATCCATTCGACTACATTCACCCCTCCACTTT.

The chain is built from TRBV5-6 and TRBJ1-1; no clear D gene. Germline CDR1 and CDR2: SGHDT and YYEEEE. This CDR3 is 13 amino acids long. The germline V and J ends were trimmed by 1 base and 0 bases, with 4 bases remaining between them. The CDR3 loop is CASSLRVNTEAFF. CDR3 coding DNA: TGTGCCAGCAGCTTGCGGGTGAACACTGAAGCTTTCTTT.

V usage is TRBV3-1 (or the pseudogene TRBV3-2) and J usage is TRBJ1-1; perhaps TRBD1 as D (5 bases). In germline, CDR1 is LGHDT, CDR2 YNNKEL (reference sequence). The V end lost 0 bases, the J end lost 9 bases, and 8 bases lay between the germline ends. CDR3 length: 12 amino acids. This CDR3 is CASSQEGVKAFF. The CDR3, as DNA: TGTGCCAGCAGCCAAGAAGGGGTAAAAGCTTTCTTT.

The V call is TRBV3-1 (or the pseudogene TRBV3-2), the J call TRBJ1-2; D is possibly TRBD1 (6 bases). Germline CDR1 and CDR2: LGHDT and YNNKEL (reference sequence). The CDR3 contains 14 residues. The V gene lost 6 bases and the J gene lost 4 bases, with 15 bases spanning the gap. Here the CDR3 DNA reads TGTGCCAGCAGTGACAACAGGGAAGGCTATGGCTACACCTTC. Its translation is CASSDNREGYGYTF.

V and J are TRBV6-2 or TRBV6-3 and TRBJ2-1; 8 bases align to TRBD2. V was pared by 2 bases and J by 3 bases, with 3 bases of the junction left unmatched. The CDR3 covers 15 residues. Germline assignment: CDR1 MNHEY and CDR2 SVGEGT. CDR3 nucleotides: TGTGCCAGCAGTTACGGCGGGAGGAACTACAATGAGCAGTTCTTC. Translation gives CASSYGGRNYNEQFF.

This chain connects TRBV11-2 to TRBJ2-4; 10 bases match TRBD2. Germline CDR1 and CDR2: SGHAT and FQNNGV. V gave up 5 bases and J gave up 0 bases; unmatched junction bases: 10. The CDR3 length is 18 residues. The CDR3 DNA reads TGTGCCAGCAGCCCTTGGACTAGCGGAACGCCAGCCAAAAACATTCAGTACTTC. Amino acid sequence: CASSPWTSGTPAKNIQYF. Together with reference TRBV11-2 and TRBJ2-4, the CDR3 gives the full variable domain: EAGVAQSPRYKIIEKRQSVAFWCNPISGHATLYWYQQILGQGPKLLIQFQNNGVVDDSQLPKDRFSAERLKGVDSTLKIQPAKLEDSAVYLCASSPWTSGTPAKNIQYFGAGTRLSVL.

This clone was seen ten or more times. The chain recombines TRBV9 with TRBJ2-1, with TRBD2 as a possible D gene (6 bases). CDR1 SGDLS and CDR2 YYNGEE come from the germline V gene. V was trimmed by 4 bases and J by 3 bases, leaving 14 bases between them. This CDR3 region has 15 residues. The CDR3: CASSPPWDFYNEQFF. CDR3 in DNA: TGTGCCAGCAGCCCTCCGTGGGACTTCTACAATGAGCAGTTCTTC.

The rearrangement joins TRBV13 to TRBJ2-3; 9 bases align to TRBD2. The CDR3 has 13 residues. Germline trimming cut 5 bases from V and 6 bases from J; bases unmatched to any gene: 3. Germline V lookup: CDR1 PRHDT, CDR2 FYEKMQ (reference sequence). The CDR3 region has the DNA TGTGCCAGCAGCCCGGGACTAGCTGATACGCAGTATTTT. Its protein product is CASSPGLADTQYF.